These 27 T cell receptor beta chains originate from one sample sequenced in a study of CD8 T cells in ankylosing spondylitis. TCRdb fed the 5' RACE reads into MiXCR, producing one record per CDR3 protein. The sample holds hundreds of thousands of distinct CDR3 sequences, around 20% seen once. Sample: blood, either unsorted or a sorted T cell fraction (not recorded which). These receptors all stem from a male donor with ankylosing spondylitis or in good health (not recorded which).

The chain combines TRBV20-1 with TRBJ2-3; D gene unclear. The CDR3 loop spans 16 amino acids. V gave up 6 bases and J gave up 0 bases, with 19 bases separating them. Per the germline V gene, CDR1 is DFQATT and CDR2 is SNEGSKA (reference sequence). Here the CDR3 reads CSAAERASGSTDTQYF. The CDR3 region has the DNA TGCAGTGCCGCCGAACGGGCCTCCGGAAGCACAGATACGCAGTATTTT.

The rearrangement links TRBV7-9 to TRBJ1-2, with TRBD1 matching 12 bases. Germline V gene lookup returns CDR1 SEHNR and CDR2 FQNEAQ (reference sequence). This CDR3 contains 16 residues. V gave up 3 bases and J gave up 9 bases; unmatched junction bases: 11. The CDR3 sequence: CASSLAPGQGAHSYTF. The CDR3 DNA reads TGTGCCAGCAGCTTGGCTCCGGGACAGGGGGCACATAGCTACACCTTC.

The chain couples TRBV11-2 to TRBJ1-5; D is uncertain. The germline CDR1 and CDR2 sequences are SGHAT and FQNNGV. Trimming stripped 5 bases from V and 6 bases from J, with 17 bases between. This CDR3 has 15 amino acids. As DNA, the CDR3 is TGTGCCAGCAGCCCATCTGCGGGTATAGGTCAGCCCCAGCATTTT. It translates to CASSPSAGIGQPQHF.

The sample holds a few counts of this clonotype. The V call is TRBV28, the J call TRBJ1-1; possibly TRBD1 for D (5 bases). The germline gives CDR1 MDHEN, CDR2 SYDVKM. Trimming took off 7 bases at V and 4 bases at J, with 19 bases between the two ends. The CDR3 loop spans 15 amino acids. The CDR3 coding sequence is TGTGCCAGCATCAACCTGGGGGGATCTCGCACTGAAGCTTTCTTT. Translation gives CASINLGGSRTEAFF.

The rearrangement uses TRBV6-1 and TRBJ2-7; maybe TRBD2 (5 bases). CDR1 MNHNS and CDR2 SASEGT come from the germline V gene. The CDR3 contains 14 residues. Deletions cut 6 bases from V and 0 bases from J, with 12 bases between. The DNA of the CDR3 is TGTGCCAGCAGAGACCACCGGGGCTCCTACGAGCAGTACGTC. Translated, it gives CASRDHRGSYEQYV.

This chain joins TRBV28 and TRBJ1-2; 10 bases are shared with TRBD1. Per germline, CDR1 MDHEN and CDR2 SYDVKM. J lost 2 bases, V lost 6 bases, and 9 bases had no gene match. The CDR3 is made up of 16 amino acids. CDR3 sequence reads: CASRTPGTGANYGYTF. The CDR3 bases are TGTGCCAGCAGAACCCCCGGGACAGGGGCCAACTATGGCTACACCTTC.

As regards this clonotype: One end of the junction does not line up with germline, which may come from a read error. The rearrangement uses TRBV5-1 and TRBJ1-3; unclear D gene. This CDR3 is built from 16 residues. Germline CDR1 reads SGHRS; CDR2 reads YFSETQ. The CDR3 loop is CARTSNVEASGNTIYF. CDR3 nucleotides: TGCGCCAGAACGAGTAACGTTGAGGCCTCTGGAAATACCATATATTTT. Full variable domain (missing parts from reference TRBV5-1 and TRBJ1-3): KAGVTQTPRYLIKTRGQQVTLSCSPISGHRSVSWYQQTPGQGLQFLFEYFSETQRNKGNFPGRFSGRQFSNSRSEMNVSTLELGDSALYLCARTSNVEASGNTIYFGEGSWLTVV.

This clonotype came up a few times. The chain combines TRBV20-1 with TRBJ1-6, with 8 bases matching TRBD1. V shed 1 base, J shed 7 bases, and the junction held 9 bases outside the gene matches. From germline, CDR1 is DFQATT and CDR2 SNEGSKA (reference sequence). The CDR3 length is 16 residues. The CDR3 DNA follows: TGCAGTGCTAGAGCCCCGATTCGGACAGGGAATTCACCCCTCCACTTT. This sequence encodes CSARAPIRTGNSPLHF.

The gene calls are TRBV7-3 and TRBJ2-1; 8 nucleotides match TRBD1. The ends lost 5 bases at V and 4 bases at J; junction bases unmatched: 10. The CDR3 has 16 amino acids. Germline V gene sequence: CDR1 SGHTA, CDR2 FQGTGA. The CDR3 nucleotides read TGTGCCAGCAGCCTCCTAGGGACAGGTATTTACAATGAGCAGTTCTTC. Translation gives CASSLLGTGIYNEQFF.

This clonotype appeared a few times. The chain recombines TRBV20-1 with TRBJ2-3; TRBD1 might be the D (6 bases). This CDR3 region has 11 residues. CDR1 is DFQATT and CDR2 is SNEGSKA in the germline V gene (reference sequence). The germline V and J ends were trimmed by 7 bases and 6 bases, with 11 bases remaining between them. The CDR3 nucleotides are TGCAGTGTAGGGGGTATCGATACGCAGTATTTT. Its protein product is CSVGGIDTQYF.

This chain uses TRBV5-1 with TRBJ2-3; 15 positions match TRBD2. CDR1 SGHRS and CDR2 YFSETQ come from the germline V gene. The CDR3 contains 18 residues. V was pared by 3 bases and J by 2 bases, with 7 bases of the junction left unmatched. The CDR3 DNA follows: TGCGCCAGCAGCTCCGGACTAGCGGGAGGGAACCCCACAGATACGCAGTATTTT. Its protein is CASSSGLAGGNPTDTQYF.

The J gene is TRBJ2-2, the V gene TRBV5-8; D not certain. The CDR3 is 15 residues long. Germline loops: CDR1 SGHTS, CDR2 YDEGEE. Trimming cost V 4 bases and J 4 bases, with 14 bases left between them. In DNA form, the CDR3 reads TGTGCCAGCAGCCCCCTAGATGATAGCACCGGGGAGCTGTTTTTT. Its protein is CASSPLDDSTGELFF.

Note on this clonotype: Being one base from a much bigger clone, this may be a read error. No conserved phenylalanine or tryptophan ends this CDR3, so it is likely a read error. The chain has TRBV10-3 and TRBJ1-2; TRBD1 matches 7 bases. Germline V gives CDR1 ENHRY, CDR2 SYGVKD. V lost 3 bases to trimming and J lost 1 base; unmatched junction nucleotides: 8. This CDR3 has 16 amino acids. CDR3 in DNA: TGTGCCATCAGTGAAACACGGGACAGCCTTAACTATGGCTACACCTCC. This gives the protein CAISETRDSLNYGYTS.

This clonotype was picked up a small number of times. V usage is TRBV5-1 and J usage is TRBJ1-2; no firm D call. Trimming removed 0 bases from V and 5 bases from J, with 8 bases in between. Per germline, CDR1 SGHRS and CDR2 YFSETQ. This CDR3 contains 13 residues. The CDR3 reads CASSLGGQYGYTF. The CDR3 DNA reads as TGCGCCAGCAGCTTGGGAGGGCAGTATGGCTACACCTTC. Full variable domain (missing parts from reference TRBV5-1 and TRBJ1-2): KAGVTQTPRYLIKTRGQQVTLSCSPISGHRSVSWYQQTPGQGLQFLFEYFSETQRNKGNFPGRFSGRQFSNSRSEMNVSTLELGDSALYLCASSLGGQYGYTFGSGTRLTVV.

J is TRBJ2-1 and V is TRBV6-2 or TRBV6-3; no reliable D call. This CDR3 comprises 13 residues. The germline V and J ends were trimmed by 2 bases and 2 bases, with 4 bases remaining between them. The germline CDR1 and CDR2 sequences are MNHEY and SVGEGT. The CDR3 here is CASSYATYNEQFF. The CDR3 coding sequence is TGTGCCAGCAGTTACGCGACCTACAATGAGCAGTTCTTC.

With regard to this clonotype: The junction departs from the called germline gene at one end, perhaps through a read error. V usage is TRBV2 and J usage is TRBJ2-3; 10 bases map to TRBD2. Germline V CDR1 and CDR2: SNHLY, FYNNEI. The CDR3 sequence is 13 residues long. The CDR3 is CASSPEGRAGGPF. CDR3 sequence (DNA): TGTGCCAGCAGCCCCGAAGGGAGAGCGGGAGGGCCTTTT.

V gene TRBV10-3 combines with J gene TRBJ1-2; the D gene is possibly TRBD1 (6 bases). Germline loops: CDR1 ENHRY, CDR2 SYGVKD. Trimming removed 10 bases at V and 5 bases at J, with 23 bases between. There are 15 residues in the CDR3. CDR3 bases: TGTGCCACCCATCCTCCGACGGGGGGCCAGTATGGCTACACCTTC. It codes for CATHPPTGGQYGYTF.

The V call is TRBV14, the J call TRBJ2-1, with 9 bases aligning to TRBD1. Germline loops: CDR1 SGHDN, CDR2 FVKESK. With 0 bases clipped from V and 7 bases from J, the junction kept 13 bases outside the gene matches. The CDR3 spans 18 residues. Written as DNA, the CDR3 is TGTGCCAGCAGCCAAGACAGGTGGGAAGACAGGGGGATAAATGAGCAGTTCTTC. It encodes CASSQDRWEDRGINEQFF.

Concerning this clonotype itself: At one end, the junction sequence differs from germline, possibly due to a read error. V is TRBV15 and J is TRBJ2-2, with 8 bases fitting TRBD1. This CDR3 contains 14 residues. CDR1 LNHNV and CDR2 YYDKDF come from the germline V gene (reference sequence). The CDR3 DNA sequence: TGTGCCACAAGCAGGGGGCACGTCACCGGGGAGCTGTTTTTT. It is translated as CATSRGHVTGELFF.

The chain has TRBV28 and TRBJ2-1, with D possibly called TRBD1 or TRBD2 (5 bases each). The CDR3 consists of 15 residues. The V and J ends lost 5 bases and 6 bases respectively, with 17 bases between them. In germline, CDR1 is MDHEN, CDR2 SYDVKM. CDR3 sequence: CASSPLGTVGNEQFF. The CDR3, as DNA: TGTGCCAGCAGTCCCCTCGGGACCGTAGGCAATGAGCAGTTCTTC.

V gene TRBV5-1 combines with J gene TRBJ2-1; TRBD2 matches 7 bases. CDR3 length: 15 amino acids. Germline CDR1 is SGHRS and CDR2 is YFSETQ. The ends lost 1 base at V and 3 bases at J; junction bases unmatched: 4. The CDR3 loop reads CASSLSGGYYNEQFF. CDR3 DNA: TGCGCCAGCAGCTTGTCCGGGGGGTACTACAATGAGCAGTTCTTC.

This clonotype was picked up a small number of times. This chain links TRBV9 with TRBJ1-6; TRBD1 matches 7 bases. There are 13 residues in the CDR3. Germline CDR1 SGDLS, CDR2 YYNGEE. After removal of 5 bases from V and 9 bases from J, the junction contained 5 bases not matched to a gene. Written as DNA, the CDR3 is TGTGCCAGCAGGAAGGACAGGAGTTCACCCCTCCACTTT. Its protein is CASRKDRSSPLHF.

The J gene is TRBJ1-1, the V gene TRBV18; TRBD1 might be the D (6 bases). V lost 6 bases, J lost 1 base, and 21 bases lay in between. The CDR3 runs to 17 residues. Germline loops: CDR1 KGHSH, CDR2 LQKENI. The CDR3 region has the DNA TGTGCCAGCTCTTACACAATATCGACAGGAGCGAACACTGAAGCTTTCTTT. Protein sequence: CASSYTISTGANTEAFF.

This clonotype has just a few counts. The chain uses TRBV7-2 and TRBJ1-3; TRBD1 matches at 7 bases. Per germline, CDR1 SGHTA and CDR2 FQGNSA. With V trimmed by 6 bases and J by 2 bases, 4 bases remained unmatched. The CDR3 consists of 14 residues. CDR3 bases: TGTGCCAGCAGACAGGGGACAGCTGGAAACACCATATATTTT. It translates to CASRQGTAGNTIYF.

The chain combines TRBV12-3 or TRBV12-4 with TRBJ1-2; 8 nucleotides agree with TRBD1. CDR3 size: 17 residues. Trimming removed 5 bases from V and 8 bases from J; junction bases left unmatched: 19. In DNA form, the CDR3 reads TGTGCCAGCAGTCCCAGGATTACAGGGGGTACCCAACTCGGCTACACCTTC. It codes for CASSPRITGGTQLGYTF.

This clonotype was found a few times. V is TRBV30 and J is TRBJ2-1, with TRBD1 identical over 9 bases. With V trimmed by 3 bases and J by 8 bases, 5 bases remained unmatched. CDR3 length equals 13 residues. Germline V gives CDR1 GTSNPN, CDR2 SVGIG (reference sequence). CDR3 loop: CAWSQDRGDEQFF. DNA for the CDR3: TGTGCCTGGAGCCAGGACAGGGGCGATGAGCAGTTCTTC.

The chain is built from TRBV5-1 and TRBJ2-5; D may be TRBD1 (5 bases). The CDR3 has 16 residues. The V end lost 1 base, the J end lost 1 base, and 14 bases lay between the germline ends. Germline CDR1 reads SGHRS; CDR2 reads YFSETQ. The CDR3, as DNA: TGCGCCAGCAGCTTGAGGGCAGGGCCGACCCAAGAGACCCAGTACTTC. It encodes CASSLRAGPTQETQYF. The full variable domain, in which reference TRBV5-1 and TRBJ2-5 provide the parts outside the CDR3, is KAGVTQTPRYLIKTRGQQVTLSCSPISGHRSVSWYQQTPGQGLQFLFEYFSETQRNKGNFPGRFSGRQFSNSRSEMNVSTLELGDSALYLCASSLRAGPTQETQYFGPGTRLLVL.